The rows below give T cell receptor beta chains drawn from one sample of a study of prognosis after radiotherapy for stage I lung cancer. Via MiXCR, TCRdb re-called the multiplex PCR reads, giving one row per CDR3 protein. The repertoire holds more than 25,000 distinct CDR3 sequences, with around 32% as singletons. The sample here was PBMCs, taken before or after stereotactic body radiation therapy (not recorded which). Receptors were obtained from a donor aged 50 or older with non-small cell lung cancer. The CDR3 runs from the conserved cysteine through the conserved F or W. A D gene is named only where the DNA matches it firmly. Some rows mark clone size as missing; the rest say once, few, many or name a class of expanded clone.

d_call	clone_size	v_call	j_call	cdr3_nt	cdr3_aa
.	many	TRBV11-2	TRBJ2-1	TGTGCCAGCAGCTTGGACAGTCCCATCTACAATGAGCAGTTCTTC	CASSLDSPIYNEQFF
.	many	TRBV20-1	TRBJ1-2	TGCAGTGCTAGAATGGGCTATGGCTACACCTTC	CSARMGYGYTF
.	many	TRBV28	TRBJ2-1	TGTGCCAGCCAGGGGTCCATCAATGAGCAGTTCTTC	CASQGSINEQFF
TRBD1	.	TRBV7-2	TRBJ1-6	TGCGCCAGCAGCTGGGACAGGGGCCGTTGTTCACCCCTCCACTTT	CASSWDRGRCSPLHF
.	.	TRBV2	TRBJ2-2	TGTGCCAGCGGTCCGGGGTGGAACACCGGGGAGCTGTTTTTT	CASGPGWNTGELFF
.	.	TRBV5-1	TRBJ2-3	TGCGCCAGCAGCTTGGCCGTTAGGGATACGCAGTATTTT	CASSLAVRDTQYF
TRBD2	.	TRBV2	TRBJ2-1	TGTGCCAGCAGGGAACCGGGACTAGCGGGGGGACTAGAGCAGTTCTTC	CASREPGLAGGLEQFF
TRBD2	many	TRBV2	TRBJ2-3	TGTGCCGCGGGACTAGCGGGAGTGGGAGATACGCAGTATTTT	CAAGLAGVGDTQYF
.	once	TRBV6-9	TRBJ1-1	TGTGCCAGCAGTTACTCTGGGTCCGTATACACTGAAGCTTTCTTT	CASSYSGSVYTEAFF
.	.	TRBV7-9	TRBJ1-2	TGTGCCAGCAGCTCCAGTGGGGGGAACTATGGCTACACCTTC	CASSSSGGNYGYTF
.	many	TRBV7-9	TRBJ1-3	TGTGCCAGCAGCTTGGGCTATGGAAACACCATATATTTT	CASSLGYGNTIYF
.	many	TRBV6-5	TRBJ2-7	TGTGCCAGCAGTTACTCGCCTCCCCAAGGGTACGAGCAGTACTTC	CASSYSPPQGYEQYF
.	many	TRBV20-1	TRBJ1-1	TGCAGCGAACGTACAGGGATGAACACTGAAGCTTTCTTT	CSERTGMNTEAFF
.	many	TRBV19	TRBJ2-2	TGTGCCAGCCGAACAGGGCAGAACACCGGGGAGCTGTTTTTT	CASRTGQNTGELFF
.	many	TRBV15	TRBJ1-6	TGTGCCACCAGCAGAGGGGTAGCCAGTGGTTCACCCCTCCACTTT	CATSRGVASGSPLHF
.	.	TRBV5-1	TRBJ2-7	TGCGCCAGCAGAGAGGGTTTGGAGCAGTACTTC	CASREGLEQYF
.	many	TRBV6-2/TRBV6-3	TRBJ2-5	TGTGCCAGCAGTTTGTGGGGGACCCAGTACTTC	CASSLWGTQYF
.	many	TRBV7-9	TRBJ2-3	TGTGCCAGCAGCTCCCGTGAGGGGTGGGACACAGATACGCAGTATTTT	CASSSREGWDTDTQYF
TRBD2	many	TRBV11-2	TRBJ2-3	TGTGCCAGCAGCTTAGAGGCTAGCGGGAGATTGGTAGATACGCAGTATTTT	CASSLEASGRLVDTQYF
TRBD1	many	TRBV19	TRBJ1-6	TGTGCCAGTAGAGGGACAGGGGACCTCTATAATTCACCCCTCCACTTT	CASRGTGDLYNSPLHF
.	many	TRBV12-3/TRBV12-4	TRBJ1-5	TGTGCCAGCAGTTGGACAGTTGGCCAGCCCCAGCATTTT	CASSWTVGQPQHF
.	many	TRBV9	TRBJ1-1	TGTGCCAGCAGCCCCGTCCCAGGGCTGAACACTGAAGCTTTCTTT	CASSPVPGLNTEAFF
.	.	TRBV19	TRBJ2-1	TGTGCCAGTAGTACATCCCTGTACTGGAACAATGAGCAGTTCTTC	CASSTSLYWNNEQFF
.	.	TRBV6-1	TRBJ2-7	TGTGCAAGCGGCCCCGCCTACGAGCAGTACTTC	CASGPAYEQYF
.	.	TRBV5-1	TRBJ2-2	TGCGCCAGCAGCTTGGGGGCAGCCAACACCGGGGAGCTGTTTTTT	CASSLGAANTGELFF